This T cell receptor beta chain was sequenced during a study of blood T cells in healthy people across ages. Regarding the study as a whole: Possibly, changes in expanded clonotypes were confounded because donor CMV status was unknown.

This clonotype has only a few counts. Antigen specificity is unknown. Researchers report isolating at least 6.5 million PBMCs per sample. Trimming pared 3 bases from V and 11 bases from J, leaving 25 bases between. The V gene's germline CDR1 is GTSNPN and CDR2 SVGIG (reference sequence). CDR3 length equals 15 residues. Combining a sample-barcoded 5' primer with a J-beta primer mix, a second PCR ran for roughly 7 to 12 cycles. TCRdb ran MiXCR on the 5' RACE reads and lists one entry per CDR3 protein. The sample lists about 640,000 distinct CDR3 sequences; approximately 30% were seen once. The clonotype originates from a woman of 80 years or more in good health. Sequenced: blood. The rearrangement links TRBV30 to TRBJ2-5; D possibly corresponds to TRBD2 (7 bases). The CDR3 reads CAWRQPGPRGGEQYF. Written as DNA, the CDR3 is TGTGCCTGGAGGCAACCAGGACCCCGAGGGGGGGAGCAGTACTTC.